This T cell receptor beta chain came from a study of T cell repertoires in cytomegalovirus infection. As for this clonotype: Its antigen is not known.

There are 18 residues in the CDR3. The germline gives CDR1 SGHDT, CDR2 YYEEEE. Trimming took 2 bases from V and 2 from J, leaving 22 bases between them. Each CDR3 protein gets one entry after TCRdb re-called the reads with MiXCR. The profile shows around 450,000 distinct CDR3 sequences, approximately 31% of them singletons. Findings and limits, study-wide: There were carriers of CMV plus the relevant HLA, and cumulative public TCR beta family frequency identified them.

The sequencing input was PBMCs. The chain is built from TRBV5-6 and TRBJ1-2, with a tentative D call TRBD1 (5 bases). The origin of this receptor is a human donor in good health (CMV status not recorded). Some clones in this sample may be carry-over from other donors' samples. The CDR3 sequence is CASSFTTSPGRINYGYTF. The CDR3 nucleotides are TGTGCCAGCAGCTTCACCACCTCACCGGGACGGATCAACTATGGCTACACCTTC. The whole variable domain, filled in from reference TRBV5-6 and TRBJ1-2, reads DAGVTQSPTHLIKTRGQQVTLRCSPKSGHDTVSWYQQALGQGPQFIFQYYEEEERQRGNFPDRFSGHQFPNYSSELNVNALLLGDSALYLCASSFTTSPGRINYGYTFGSGTRLTVV.